This T cell receptor beta chain is drawn from a study of shared clonotypes between healthy human individuals. Findings and limits, study-wide: A generally larger estimated richness was seen in naive subsets than in memory subsets. Rarefaction analysis demonstrated incomplete sorted-subset sequencing notwithstanding large depth. Naive CD4 clonotype sharing across four donors was around 5%.

Here immunoSEQ multiplex PCR was the method, and the copy in TCRdb shows in-frame clones only, minus some. The profile shows about 680,000 clones, about 90% of them singletons. With 5 bases removed from V and 2 bases from J, the gap between germline ends came to 13 bases. The CDR3 is made up of 14 amino acids. From germline, CDR1 is MNHEY and CDR2 SMNVEV (reference sequence). Naive CD8 cells lacked CD45RO and underwent positive selection for CCR7, leaving out terminally differentiated effector memory CD45RA+ cells. For this clone: What it binds is not known.

Specimen: naive CD8+ T cells sorted from blood. This receptor was taken from a man between 25 and 39 years old in good health. The V call is TRBV27, the J call TRBJ2-7; the D call may be TRBD1 or TRBD2 (5 bases each). The CDR3 is CASSPRDGTYEQYF. For the CDR3, the DNA is TGTGCCAGCAGTCCTCGGGACGGAACCTACGAGCAGTACTTC.